The 31 T cell receptor beta chains listed next were all sequenced from one sample in a study of T cell responses to AZD1222 COVID-19 vaccine. Assay: immunoSEQ multiplex PCR; the TCRdb copy retains only in-frame clones and omits some. Here the sample spans roughly 180,000 clones, roughly 94% being singletons. The starting material was peripheral blood, obtained on day 0 of AZD1222 vaccination. Receptor source: an adult in good health.

The rearrangement links TRBV18 to TRBJ2-1; 9 bases are shared with TRBD1. J lost 4 bases, V lost 5 bases, and 9 bases had no gene match. Germline CDR1 KGHSH, CDR2 LQKENI. CDR3 length: 16 amino acids. The CDR3 sequence: CASSEAGDRVYNEQFF. The CDR3 nucleotides are TGTGCCAGCTCAGAGGCCGGGGACAGGGTATACAATGAGCAGTTCTTC.

The V gene is TRBV28, the J gene TRBJ2-7; a weak D match, TRBD1 (7 bases). CDR1 is MDHEN and CDR2 is SYDVKM in the germline V gene. V lost 11 bases and J lost 0, with 14 bases in between. The CDR3 runs 13 residues. In DNA, the CDR3 is TGTGCCTACCAGGGGGGCAGCTCCTACGAGCAGTACTTC. The encoded protein is CAYQGGSSYEQYF.

The V gene is TRBV9, the J gene TRBJ1-6, with TRBD1 as a possible D gene (6 bases). V was clipped by 0 bases and J by 0 bases, with 7 bases between them. CDR3 length equals 16 residues. The germline CDR1 and CDR2 sequences are SGDLS and YYNGEE. This CDR3 is CASSVGTASYNSPLHF. The CDR3 coding sequence is TGTGCCAGCAGCGTAGGGACAGCCTCCTATAATTCACCCCTCCACTTT.

This rearrangement joins TRBV30 to TRBJ1-2; D unresolved. V lost 3 bases and J lost 4, with 18 bases in between. Per germline, CDR1 GTSNPN and CDR2 SVGIG (reference sequence). The CDR3 contains 15 residues. The CDR3 bases are TGTGCCTGGAGGTCCGGACCTCGGTCCGGCTATGGCTACACCTTC. As protein: CAWRSGPRSGYGYTF.

This chain links TRBV10-3 with TRBJ1-5; TRBD1 matches 10 bases. V lost 8 bases, J lost 2 bases, and 3 bases stayed unmatched. CDR3 length equals 14 residues. In germline, CDR1 is ENHRY, CDR2 SYGVKD. The CDR3 nucleotides are TGTGCCATCGCCGGGACAGGGGGCAATCAGCCCCAGCATTTT. Protein sequence: CAIAGTGGNQPQHF.

The chain links TRBV28 to TRBJ1-5; D call uncertain. Deletions cut 6 bases from V and 6 bases from J, with 9 bases between. The germline V gene has CDR1 MDHEN and CDR2 SYDVKM. The CDR3 length is 12 residues. This CDR3 is CASRLIGQPQHF. The DNA for the CDR3 is TGTGCCAGCAGGCTTATAGGTCAGCCCCAGCATTTT.

V is TRBV6-5 and J is TRBJ2-1; D may match TRBD1 or TRBD2 (6 bases each). V was pared by 7 bases and J by 6 bases, with 19 bases between. The germline gives CDR1 MNHEY, CDR2 SVGAGI. The CDR3 runs 15 residues. In DNA form, the CDR3 reads TGTGCCAGCACCCGAAGGGGGGCCCATAGCAATGAGCAGTTCTTC. Translated, it gives CASTRRGAHSNEQFF.

J is TRBJ1-4 and V is TRBV6-6; D is ambiguous. Per the germline V gene, CDR1 is MNHNY and CDR2 is SVGAGI (reference sequence). V lost 7 bases and J lost 7, with 7 bases in between. The length of the CDR3 is 11 residues. CDR3 sequence (DNA): TGTGCCAGCAAGGTGTCTGAAAAACTGTTTTTT. It codes for CASKVSEKLFF.

This sequence joins TRBV5-4 and TRBJ2-7; D may correspond to TRBD1 or TRBD2 (5 bases each). The CDR3 sequence is 15 residues long. Germline V CDR1 and CDR2: SGHNT, YYREEE (reference sequence). V was trimmed by 4 bases and J by 4 bases, leaving 18 bases between them. Here the CDR3 reads CASSRPGTIGYEQYF. CDR3 in DNA: TGTGCCAGCAGCCGACCGGGGACGATTGGGTACGAGCAGTACTTC.

The DNA for the CDR3 is TGTGCCAGCAGCTTAGCGGTAGCGGCCCCTTGGGATGAGCAGTTCTTC. Amino acid sequence: CASSLAVAAPWDEQFF. J is TRBJ2-1 and V is TRBV7-7; TRBD2 is a possible D gene (6 bases). V lost 0 bases and J 8 bases, leaving 17 bases between the germline ends. Germline-derived CDR1 and CDR2 are SSHAT and FNYEAQ (reference sequence). The CDR3 totals 16 residues.

The J gene is TRBJ1-5, the V gene TRBV15; D ambiguous. The V gene lost 0 bases and the J gene lost 11 bases, with 17 bases spanning the gap. The CDR3 length is 15 residues. CDR1 LNHNV and CDR2 YYDKDF come from the germline V gene (reference sequence). CDR3 loop: CATSRESSVLRTQHF. For the CDR3, the DNA is TGTGCCACCAGCAGAGAGTCCTCGGTACTCAGAACCCAGCATTTT. The variable domain in full, with the rest retrieved from reference TRBV15 and TRBJ1-5, is DAMVIQNPRYQVTQFGKPVTLSCSQTLNHNVMYWYQQKSSQAPKLLFHYYDKDFNNEADTPDNFQSRRPNTSFCFLDIRSPGLGDTAMYLCATSRESSVLRTQHFGDGTRLSIL.

The genes are TRBV12-3 or TRBV12-4 and TRBJ2-7; D assignment may be TRBD1 or TRBD2 (6 bases each). There are 12 residues in the CDR3. The V end was cut by 3 bases, the J end by 6 bases, with 9 bases between. The chain's CDR3 is CASSLTGAEQYF. The DNA for the CDR3 is TGTGCCAGCAGTTTGACGGGGGCCGAGCAGTACTTC.

V usage is TRBV12-5 and J usage is TRBJ2-7; 7 positions match TRBD1. Losses at the gene ends were 5 bases for V and 2 bases for J; bases not matched to a gene: 6. This CDR3 spans 14 amino acids. CDR1 LGHNT and CDR2 FRNRAP come from the germline V gene. The CDR3 DNA follows: TGTGCTAGTGGTAACTCAGGACAGGCCTACGAGCAGTACTTC. Its translation is CASGNSGQAYEQYF.

This chain uses TRBV5-5 with TRBJ1-2; maybe TRBD1 (5 bases). From germline, CDR1 is SGHKS and CDR2 YYEKEE (reference sequence). V lost 4 bases and J 4 bases, leaving 14 bases between the germline ends. The CDR3 is made up of 14 amino acids. CDR3 residues: CASSQTETSYGYTF. DNA of the CDR3: TGTGCCAGCAGCCAGACAGAAACGAGCTATGGCTACACCTTC. Full variable domain (outside the CDR3, taken from reference TRBV5-5 and TRBJ1-2): DAGVTQSPTHLIKTRGQQVTLRCSPISGHKSVSWYQQVLGQGPQFIFQYYEKEERGRGNFPDRFSARQFPNYSSELNVNALLLGDSALYLCASSQTETSYGYTFGSGTRLTVV.

The V gene is TRBV28, the J gene TRBJ1-1; tentatively, D is TRBD1 (5 bases). CDR3 length equals 14 residues. Germline V CDR1 and CDR2: MDHEN, SYDVKM. The V and J ends lost 2 bases and 6 bases respectively, with 13 bases between them. CDR3 region: CASSLTGLGAEAFF. CDR3 nucleotides: TGTGCCAGCAGTTTAACAGGACTCGGGGCTGAAGCTTTCTTT.

This clone has just a few counts. This chain uses TRBV27 with TRBJ2-5; 7 nucleotides agree with TRBD1. This CDR3 region has 17 residues. Germline lookup yields CDR1 MNHEY and CDR2 SMNVEV (reference sequence). V gave up 5 bases and J gave up 5 bases; unmatched junction bases: 17. The CDR3 nucleotides are TGTGCCAGCAGTAGGGACAGCATCTCTGGGGCGTGGGAGACCCAGTACTTC. It translates to CASSRDSISGAWETQYF.

The rearrangement links TRBV11-2 to TRBJ2-3, with D maybe TRBD1 (5 bases). Per the germline V gene, CDR1 is SGHAT and CDR2 is FQNNGV. CDR3 length: 16 residues. V shed 5 bases and J shed 2 bases, with 17 bases lying between them. CDR3: CASSPQQDVDTDTQYF. CDR3 sequence (DNA): TGTGCCAGCAGCCCCCAACAGGATGTCGACACAGATACGCAGTATTTT. Drawing the rest from reference TRBV11-2 and TRBJ2-3, the complete variable domain is EAGVAQSPRYKIIEKRQSVAFWCNPISGHATLYWYQQILGQGPKLLIQFQNNGVVDDSQLPKDRFSAERLKGVDSTLKIQPAKLEDSAVYLCASSPQQDVDTDTQYFGPGTRLTVL.

V usage is TRBV27 and J usage is TRBJ1-1; 8 bases line up with TRBD1. Looked up from germline, CDR1 is MNHEY and CDR2 is SMNVEV (reference sequence). The CDR3 consists of 16 residues. The J segment lost 4 bases and the V segment lost 2 bases, leaving 9 bases of the junction unmatched. CDR3 coding DNA: TGTGCCAGCAGTTTAATATCCTCCAGGGGGCTCACTGAAGCTTTCTTT. Translated: CASSLISSRGLTEAFF.

The chain is built from TRBV3-1 (or the pseudogene TRBV3-2) and TRBJ2-2, with 8 bases that match TRBD2. This CDR3 region has 16 residues. J was trimmed by 7 bases and V by 4 bases; bases with no gene match: 11. From germline, CDR1 is LGHDT and CDR2 YNNKEL (reference sequence). The CDR3 is CASSRGLSGSHGELFF. The CDR3 region has the DNA TGTGCCAGCAGCCGGGGATTGAGCGGGAGTCACGGGGAGCTGTTTTTT.

The chain recombines TRBV6-5 with TRBJ1-5; 8 nucleotides agree with TRBD1. Germline V lookup: CDR1 MNHEY, CDR2 SVGAGI. The CDR3 is made up of 13 amino acids. With V trimmed by 6 bases and J by 2 bases, 0 bases remained unmatched. As DNA, the CDR3 is TGTGCCAGCAGACAGGGGGGCAATCAGCCCCAGCATTTT. Protein sequence: CASRQGGNQPQHF.

The chain recombines TRBV30 with TRBJ1-2, with a tentative D call TRBD1 (6 bases). Germline V CDR1 and CDR2: GTSNPN, SVGIG (reference sequence). The CDR3 consists of 14 residues. The V end was cut by 5 bases, the J end by 4 bases, with 17 bases between. This CDR3 reads CAWSTRGLVYGYTF. In DNA, the CDR3 is TGTGCCTGGTCAACCAGGGGATTGGTCTATGGCTACACCTTC.

In DNA form, the CDR3 reads TGTGCCAGCAGTGAGGGAGGGAGCAATCAGCCCCAGCATTTT. Residues: CASSEGGSNQPQHF. This chain links TRBV6-1 with TRBJ1-5; no clear D. CDR1 MNHNS and CDR2 SASEGT come from the germline V gene. V was trimmed by 3 bases and J by 1 base, leaving 7 bases between them. The CDR3 length is 14 residues.

In its sample, this clone was seen once. The chain couples TRBV7-3 to TRBJ1-6; 7 positions match TRBD1. Germline values: CDR1 SGHTA, CDR2 FQGTGA. J was trimmed by 0 bases and V by 2 bases; bases with no gene match: 16. The CDR3 is 21 residues long. Written as DNA, the CDR3 is TGTGCCAGCAGCTTAGTGGCTACGACAGGGCGGTTTAGCTCCTATAATTCACCCCTCCACTTT. Its protein product is CASSLVATTGRFSSYNSPLHF. Full variable domain (remainder filled in from reference TRBV7-3 and TRBJ1-6): GAGVSQTPSNKVTEKGKYVELRCDPISGHTALYWYRQSLGQGPEFLIYFQGTGAADDSGLPNDRFFAVRPEGSVSTLKIQRTERGDSAVYLCASSLVATTGRFSSYNSPLHFGNGTRLTVT.

This sequence joins TRBV3-1 (or the pseudogene TRBV3-2) and TRBJ2-7; unclear D gene. Between the trimmed V and J ends, which lost 4 bases and 6 bases, there was a span of 7 bases. Germline values: CDR1 LGHDT, CDR2 YNNKEL (reference sequence). CDR3 length: 11 residues. The DNA for the CDR3 is TGTGCCAGCAGCCGGGTCGGCGAGCAGTACTTC. Amino acids: CASSRVGEQYF.

The table lists this clone with a count of one. The chain is built from TRBV7-9 and TRBJ2-7; TRBD1 might be the D (5 bases). Germline CDR1 is SEHNR and CDR2 is FQNEAQ (reference sequence). The ends were cut back, 1 base at V and 7 bases at J, with 20 bases in the middle. The CDR3 has 16 amino acids. The CDR3 DNA follows: TGTGCCAGCAGCTTAGGAGTGGGGCGGTCCCCCAGGGAGCAGTACTTC. It codes for CASSLGVGRSPREQYF.

This chain uses TRBV15 with TRBJ1-1; TRBD1 agrees at 7 bases. This CDR3 has 14 residues. The junction had 5 bases not matched to a gene; V was cut back by 4 bases and J by 3 bases. Per germline, CDR1 LNHNV and CDR2 YYDKDF (reference sequence). The CDR3 protein is CATSTQGEHTEAFF. As DNA, the CDR3 is TGTGCCACCAGCACCCAGGGGGAGCACACTGAAGCTTTCTTT.

CDR3 DNA sequence: TGTGCCTGGAGTGAGGGCTTCGGCTATGGCTACACCTTC. Protein sequence: CAWSEGFGYGYTF. J is TRBJ1-2 and V is TRBV30; D not certain. V was cut by 1 base and J by 4 bases, with 10 bases left in between. The CDR3 contains 13 residues. Per the germline V gene, CDR1 is GTSNPN and CDR2 is SVGIG (reference sequence). Based on the CDR3 plus reference TRBV30 and TRBJ1-2, the full variable domain is SQTIHQWPATLVQPVGSPLSLECTVEGTSNPNLYWYRQAAGRGLQLLFYSVGIGQISSEVPQNLSASRPQDRQFILSSKKLLLSDSGFYLCAWSEGFGYGYTFGSGTRLTVV.

This sequence joins TRBV7-9 and TRBJ2-1, with 8 bases matching TRBD2. Unmatched junction bases numbered 5, after V lost 0 bases and J lost 7 bases. The CDR3 has 15 residues. Germline assignment: CDR1 SEHNR and CDR2 FQNEAQ (reference sequence). CDR3 nucleotides: TGTGCCAGCAGCTTAGCCGGGAGGGCGGGTAATGAGCAGTTCTTC. It codes for CASSLAGRAGNEQFF.

The chain combines TRBV27 with TRBJ1-5; TRBD1 agrees at 9 bases. Germline-derived CDR1 and CDR2 are MNHEY and SMNVEV (reference sequence). The length of the CDR3 is 14 residues. V shed 7 bases, J shed 7 bases, and the junction held 8 bases outside the gene matches. The CDR3 nucleotides are TGTGCCAGCATGGGACAGGGAGCAGGGCAGCCCCAGCATTTT. Residues: CASMGQGAGQPQHF.

CDR3 sequence reads: CASSSGTGGQGFF. CDR3 DNA: TGTGCCAGCAGTTCCGGGACAGGGGGCCAGGGTTTCTTT. The V and J genes are TRBV2 and TRBJ1-1, with TRBD1 matching 12 bases. The CDR3 is 13 amino acids. V dropped 5 bases and J dropped 13; count of bases not matched to a gene: 8. Germline loops: CDR1 SNHLY, CDR2 FYNNEI. Full variable domain (missing parts from reference TRBV2 and TRBJ1-1): EPEVTQTPSHQVTQMGQEVILRCVPISNHLYFYWYRQILGQKVEFLVSFYNNEISEKSEIFDDQFSVERPDGSNFTLKIRSTKLEDSAMYFCASSSGTGGQGFFGQGTRLTVV.

The rearrangement links TRBV27 to TRBJ2-3, with D unresolved. V was pared by 3 bases and J by 0 bases, with 10 bases between. The V gene's germline CDR1 is MNHEY and CDR2 SMNVEV (reference sequence). The length of the CDR3 is 15 residues. The CDR3 nucleotides read TGTGCCAGCAGTTTGGTAGGGCTTAGCACAGATACGCAGTATTTT. As protein: CASSLVGLSTDTQYF.